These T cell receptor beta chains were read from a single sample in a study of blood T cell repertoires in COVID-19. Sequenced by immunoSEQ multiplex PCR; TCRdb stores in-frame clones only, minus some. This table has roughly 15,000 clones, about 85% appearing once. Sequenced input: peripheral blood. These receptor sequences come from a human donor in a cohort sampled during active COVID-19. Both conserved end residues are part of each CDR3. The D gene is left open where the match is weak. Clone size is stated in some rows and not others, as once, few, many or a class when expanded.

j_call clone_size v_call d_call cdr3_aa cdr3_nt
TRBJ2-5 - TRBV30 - CAWSGGTHAQYF TGTGCCTGGAGTGGGGGGACACACGCCCAGTACTTC
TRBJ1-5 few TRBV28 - CASKAGNNQPQHF TGTGCTTCCAAGGCAGGGAACAATCAGCCCCAGCATTTT
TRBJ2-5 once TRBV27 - CASSQGITQETQYF TGTGCCAGCAGTCAGGGGATTACCCAAGAGACCCAGTACTTC
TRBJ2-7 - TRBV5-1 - CASSLGSGTGTYEQYF TGCGCCAGCAGCTTGGGATCGGGAACCGGGACCTACGAGCAGTACTTC
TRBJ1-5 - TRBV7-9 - CASSADISNQPQHF TGTGCCAGCAGCGCGGACATTAGCAATCAGCCCCAGCATTTT
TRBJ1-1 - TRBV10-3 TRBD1 CATGQGWNTEAFF TGTGCCACCGGACAGGGCTGGAACACTGAAGCTTTCTTT
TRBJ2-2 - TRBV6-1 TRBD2 CASSEGGGTSFWELFF TGTGCCAGCAGTGAAGGGGGCGGGACTAGCTTTTGGGAGCTGTTTTTT
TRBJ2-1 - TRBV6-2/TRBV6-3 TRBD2 CASTPIRSTSGNEQFF TGTGCCAGCACCCCGATACGATCGACTAGCGGCAATGAGCAGTTCTTC
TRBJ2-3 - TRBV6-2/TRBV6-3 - CASSRTESTDTQYF TGTGCCAGCAGTCGGACAGAGAGCACAGATACGCAGTATTTT
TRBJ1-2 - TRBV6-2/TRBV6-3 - CASSSYLEKNYGYTF TGTGCCAGCAGTAGCTATTTGGAGAAGAACTATGGCTACACCTTC
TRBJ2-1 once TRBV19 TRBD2 CASIAGDEQFF TGTGCCAGTATTGCGGGAGATGAGCAGTTCTTC
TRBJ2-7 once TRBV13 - CASSYTTANEQYF TGTGCCAGCAGCTATACGACAGCGAACGAGCAGTACTTC
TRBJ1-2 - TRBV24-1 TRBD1 CATSIQGARVYGYTF TGTGCCACCAGTATCCAGGGGGCGCGCGTCTATGGCTACACCTTC
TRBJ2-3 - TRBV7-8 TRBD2 CASSLGSGSKSDTQYF TGTGCCAGCAGCTTGGGTAGCGGGAGTAAGTCAGATACGCAGTATTTT
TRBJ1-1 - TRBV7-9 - CASSLASSGTEAFF TGTGCCAGCAGCTTAGCTTCCTCGGGAACTGAAGCTTTCTTT
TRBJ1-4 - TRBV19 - CASSTGAPTNEKLFF TGTGCCAGTAGTACTGGGGCCCCAACTAATGAAAAACTGTTTTTT
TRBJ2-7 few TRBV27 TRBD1 CASSPGTAYEQYF TGTGCCAGCAGTCCCGGGACAGCCTACGAGCAGTACTTC
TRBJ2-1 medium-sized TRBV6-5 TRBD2 CASNPRTSGSGEQFF TGTGCCAGCAATCCTAGGACTAGCGGGAGCGGTGAGCAGTTCTTC
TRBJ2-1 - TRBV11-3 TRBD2 CASSPRLAGVRNEQFF TGTGCCAGCAGCCCTCGACTAGCGGGAGTTCGGAATGAGCAGTTCTTC
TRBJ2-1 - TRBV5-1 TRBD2 CASSLSSGLGGGEQFF TGCGCCAGCAGCCTTTCCTCGGGACTAGGGGGAGGTGAGCAGTTCTTC
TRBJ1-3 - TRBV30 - CAWSVQYTIYF TGTGCCTGGAGTGTACAATACACCATATATTTT
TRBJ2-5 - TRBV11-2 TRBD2 CASSPLGLAGEWETQYF TGTGCCAGCAGCCCTTTGGGACTAGCGGGAGAATGGGAGACCCAGTACTTC
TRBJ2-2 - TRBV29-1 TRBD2 CSVKGTKDTGELFF TGCAGCGTGAAAGGGACTAAGGACACCGGGGAGCTGTTTTTT
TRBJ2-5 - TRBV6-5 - CATGRGLETQYF TGTGCCACCGGGAGGGGGCTAGAGACCCAGTACTTC
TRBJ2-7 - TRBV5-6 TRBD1 CASSFSSFGGTGDEQYF TGTGCCAGCAGCTTTTCTTCGTTTGGCGGGACAGGGGACGAGCAGTACTTC
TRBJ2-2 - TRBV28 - CASSSQYTGELFF TGTGCCAGCAGTTCGCAGTATACCGGGGAGCTGTTTTTT
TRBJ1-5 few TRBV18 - CASSPGQDQPQHF TGTGCCAGCTCACCCGGACAAGACCAGCCCCAGCATTTT
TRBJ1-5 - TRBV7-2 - CASSQYGQPQHF TGTGCCAGCAGCCAATACGGTCAGCCCCAGCATTTT
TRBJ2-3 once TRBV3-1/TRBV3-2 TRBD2 CASSPRLAGGIGDTQYF TGTGCCAGCAGCCCCCGACTAGCGGGAGGAATAGGAGATACGCAGTATTTT
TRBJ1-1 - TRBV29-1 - CSVKRGDSSNTEAFF TGCAGCGTTAAACGTGGTGACAGCTCGAACACTGAAGCTTTCTTT
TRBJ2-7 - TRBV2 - CASELMAGMLYF TGTGCCAGCGAACTTATGGCGGGAATGCTGTACTTC
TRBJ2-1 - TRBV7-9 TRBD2 CASSLAMTSGPASEQFF TGTGCCAGCAGCTTAGCGATGACTAGCGGGCCTGCAAGTGAGCAGTTCTTC
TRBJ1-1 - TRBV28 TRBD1 CASSLGDLTQGAEAFF TGTGCCAGCAGTTTAGGGGACCTCACTCAGGGGGCTGAAGCTTTCTTT
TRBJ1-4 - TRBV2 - CASRTRGAANEKLFF TGTGCCAGCAGAACACGGGGGGCGGCTAATGAAAAACTGTTTTTT
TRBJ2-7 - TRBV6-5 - CASSRRTRSSYEQYF TGTGCCAGCAGCCGCCGGACAAGGAGCTCCTACGAGCAGTACTTC
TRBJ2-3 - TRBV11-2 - CASSLLRSGLRTDTQYF TGTGCCAGCAGCTTATTACGTAGCGGACTCAGAACAGATACGCAGTATTTT
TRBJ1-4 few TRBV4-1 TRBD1 CASSPGQLEKLFF TGCGCCAGCAGCCCGGGACAGCTAGAAAAACTGTTTTTT
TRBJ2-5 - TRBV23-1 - CASSGGAGNQETQYF TGCGCCAGCAGTGGTGGGGCAGGAAATCAAGAGACCCAGTACTTC
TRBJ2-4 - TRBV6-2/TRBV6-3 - CASSYPGHNNIQYF TGTGCCAGCAGTTACCCCGGACATAATAACATTCAGTACTTC
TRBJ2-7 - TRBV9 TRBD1 CASSAEGQGAYEQYF TGTGCCAGCAGCGCCGAGGGACAGGGGGCCTACGAGCAGTACTTC
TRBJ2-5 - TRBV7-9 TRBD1 CASRSPGQGHQETQYF TGTGCCAGCAGATCACCGGGACAGGGCCACCAAGAGACCCAGTACTTC
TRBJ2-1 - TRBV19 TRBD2 CASSSLAGGLNEQFF TGTGCCAGTAGCTCACTAGCGGGAGGTTTGAATGAGCAGTTCTTC
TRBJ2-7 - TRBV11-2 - CASSLVQGGYEQYF TGTGCCAGCAGCTTAGTCCAGGGGGGTTACGAGCAGTACTTC
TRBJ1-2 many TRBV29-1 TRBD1 CSVDGTGGLNYGYTF TGCAGCGTTGACGGGACAGGGGGCCTTAACTATGGCTACACCTTC
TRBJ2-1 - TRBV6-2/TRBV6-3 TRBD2 CASSRLAEYNEQFF TGTGCCAGCAGCCGACTAGCGGAATACAATGAGCAGTTCTTC
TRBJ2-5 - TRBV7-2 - CASGRLVAQYF TGTGCCAGCGGGAGGCTAGTAGCCCAGTACTTC
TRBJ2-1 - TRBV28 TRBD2 CASIAAGSSYNEQFF TGTGCCAGCATCGCAGCGGGGAGCTCCTACAATGAGCAGTTCTTC